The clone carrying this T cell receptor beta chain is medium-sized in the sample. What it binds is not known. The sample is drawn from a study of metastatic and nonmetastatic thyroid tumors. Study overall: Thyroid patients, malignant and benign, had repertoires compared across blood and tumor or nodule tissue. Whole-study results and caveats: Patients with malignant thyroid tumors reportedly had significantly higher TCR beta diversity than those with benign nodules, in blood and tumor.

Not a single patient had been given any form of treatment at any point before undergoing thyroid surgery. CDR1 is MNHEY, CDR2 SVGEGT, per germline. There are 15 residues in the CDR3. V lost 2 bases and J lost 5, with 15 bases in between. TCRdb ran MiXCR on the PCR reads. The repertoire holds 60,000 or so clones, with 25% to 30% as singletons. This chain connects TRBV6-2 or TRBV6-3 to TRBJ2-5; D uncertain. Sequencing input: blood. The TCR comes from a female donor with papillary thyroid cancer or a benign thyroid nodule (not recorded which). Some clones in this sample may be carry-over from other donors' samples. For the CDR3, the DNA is TGTGCCAGCAGTTACCGACCGCCCCTTATGGAGACCCAGTACTTC. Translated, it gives CASSYRPPLMETQYF.